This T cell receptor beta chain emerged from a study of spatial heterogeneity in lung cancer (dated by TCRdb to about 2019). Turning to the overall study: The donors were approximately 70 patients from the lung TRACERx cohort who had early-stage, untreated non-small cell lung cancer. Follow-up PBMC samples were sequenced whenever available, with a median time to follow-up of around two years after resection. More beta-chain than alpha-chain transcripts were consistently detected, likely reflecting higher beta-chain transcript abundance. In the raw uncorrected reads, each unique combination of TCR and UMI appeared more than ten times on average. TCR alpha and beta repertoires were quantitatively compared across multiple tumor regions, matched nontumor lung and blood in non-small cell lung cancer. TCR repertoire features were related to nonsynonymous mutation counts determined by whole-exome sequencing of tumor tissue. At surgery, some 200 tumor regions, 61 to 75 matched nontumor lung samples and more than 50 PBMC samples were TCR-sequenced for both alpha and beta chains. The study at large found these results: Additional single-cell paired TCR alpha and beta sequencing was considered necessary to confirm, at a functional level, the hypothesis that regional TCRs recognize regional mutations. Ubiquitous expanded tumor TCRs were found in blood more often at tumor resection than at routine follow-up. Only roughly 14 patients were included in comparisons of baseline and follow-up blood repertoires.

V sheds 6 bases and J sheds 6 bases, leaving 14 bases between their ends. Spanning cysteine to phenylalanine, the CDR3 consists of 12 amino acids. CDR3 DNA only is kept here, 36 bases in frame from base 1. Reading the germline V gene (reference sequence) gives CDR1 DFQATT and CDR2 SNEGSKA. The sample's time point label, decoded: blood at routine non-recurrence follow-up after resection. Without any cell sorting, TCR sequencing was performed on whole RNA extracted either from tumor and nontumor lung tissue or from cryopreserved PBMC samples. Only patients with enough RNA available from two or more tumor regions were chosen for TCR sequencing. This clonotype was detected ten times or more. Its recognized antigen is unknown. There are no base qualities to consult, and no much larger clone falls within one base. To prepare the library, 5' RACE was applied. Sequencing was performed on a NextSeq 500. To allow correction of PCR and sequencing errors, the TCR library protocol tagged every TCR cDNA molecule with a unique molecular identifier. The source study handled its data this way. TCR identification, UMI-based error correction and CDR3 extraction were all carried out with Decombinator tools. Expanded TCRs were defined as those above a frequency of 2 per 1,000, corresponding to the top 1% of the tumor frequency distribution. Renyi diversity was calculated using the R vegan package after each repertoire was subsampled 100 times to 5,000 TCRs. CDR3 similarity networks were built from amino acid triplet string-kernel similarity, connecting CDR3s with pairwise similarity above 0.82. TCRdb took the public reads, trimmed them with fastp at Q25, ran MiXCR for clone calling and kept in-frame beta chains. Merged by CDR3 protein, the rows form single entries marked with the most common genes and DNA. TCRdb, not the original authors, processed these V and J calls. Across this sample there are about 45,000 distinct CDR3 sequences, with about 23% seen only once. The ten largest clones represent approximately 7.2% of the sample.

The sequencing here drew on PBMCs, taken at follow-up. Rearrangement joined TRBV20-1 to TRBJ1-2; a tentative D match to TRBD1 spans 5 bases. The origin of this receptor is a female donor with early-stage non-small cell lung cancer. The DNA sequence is TGCAGTGCCCCCGGTCGGGGGGATGGCTACACCTTC. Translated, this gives CSAPGRGDGYTF.